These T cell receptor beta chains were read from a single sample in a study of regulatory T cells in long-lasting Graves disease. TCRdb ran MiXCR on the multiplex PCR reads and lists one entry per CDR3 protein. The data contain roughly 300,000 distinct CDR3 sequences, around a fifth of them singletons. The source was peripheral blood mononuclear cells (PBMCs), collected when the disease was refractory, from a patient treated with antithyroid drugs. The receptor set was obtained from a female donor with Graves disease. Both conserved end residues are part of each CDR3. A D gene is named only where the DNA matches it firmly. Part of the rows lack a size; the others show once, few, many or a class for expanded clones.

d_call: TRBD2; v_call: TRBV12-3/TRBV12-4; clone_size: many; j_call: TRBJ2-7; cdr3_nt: TGTGCCAGCAGCTCTAGCGGCTCCTACGAGCAGTACTTC; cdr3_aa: CASSSSGSYEQYF
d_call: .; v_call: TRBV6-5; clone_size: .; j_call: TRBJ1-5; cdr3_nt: TGTGCCAGCAGTTATTGGGGGACTGTCGGTGTCAATCAGCCCCAGCATTTT; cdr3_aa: CASSYWGTVGVNQPQHF
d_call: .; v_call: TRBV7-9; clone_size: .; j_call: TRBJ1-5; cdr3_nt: TGTGCCAGCAGCTCCGACGGAGATCAGCCCCAGCATTTT; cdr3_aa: CASSSDGDQPQHF
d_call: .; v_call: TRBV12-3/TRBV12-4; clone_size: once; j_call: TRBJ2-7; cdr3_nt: TGTGCCAGCAGTTTTGGGGGCTACGAGCGGTACTTC; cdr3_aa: CASSFGGYERYF
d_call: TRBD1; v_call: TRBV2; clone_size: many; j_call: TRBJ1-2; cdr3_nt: TGTGCCAGCAGTCCGGGACAGGTTATCTATGGCTACACCTTC; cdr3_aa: CASSPGQVIYGYTF
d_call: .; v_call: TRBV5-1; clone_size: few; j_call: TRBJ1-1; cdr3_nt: TGCGCCAGCAGCTTTAACGTCGAGTTGGCTGAAGCTTTCTTT; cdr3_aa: CASSFNVELAEAFF
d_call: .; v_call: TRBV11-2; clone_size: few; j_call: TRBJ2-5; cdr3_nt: TGTGCCAGCAGCTTAGAGGGCAGGGAGTGGGAGACCCAGTACTTC; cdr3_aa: CASSLEGREWETQYF
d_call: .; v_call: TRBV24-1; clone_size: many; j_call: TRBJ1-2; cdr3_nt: TGTGCCACCAGTGGATCGAACTATGGCTACACCTTC; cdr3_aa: CATSGSNYGYTF
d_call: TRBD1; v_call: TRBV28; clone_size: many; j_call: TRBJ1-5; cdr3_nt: TGTGCCAGCCGACAGGGGAGTAAATATAGCAATCAGCCCCAGCATTTT; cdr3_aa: CASRQGSKYSNQPQHF
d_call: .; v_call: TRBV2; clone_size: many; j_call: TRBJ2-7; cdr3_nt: TGTGCCAGCAGTCCCCTTCGTGGCAGACAAGGCTACGAGCAGTACTTC; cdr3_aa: CASSPLRGRQGYEQYF
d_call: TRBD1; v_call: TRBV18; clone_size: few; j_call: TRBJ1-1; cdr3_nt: TGTGCCAGCTCACCGAGGGGACAGGGGGCTAAGAACACTGAAGCTTTCTTT; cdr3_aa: CASSPRGQGAKNTEAFF
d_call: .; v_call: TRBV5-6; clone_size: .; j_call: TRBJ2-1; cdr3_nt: TGTGCCAGCAGCTTGGCCGCGGTTCTTGGTTACAATGAGCAGTTCTTC; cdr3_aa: CASSLAAVLGYNEQFF